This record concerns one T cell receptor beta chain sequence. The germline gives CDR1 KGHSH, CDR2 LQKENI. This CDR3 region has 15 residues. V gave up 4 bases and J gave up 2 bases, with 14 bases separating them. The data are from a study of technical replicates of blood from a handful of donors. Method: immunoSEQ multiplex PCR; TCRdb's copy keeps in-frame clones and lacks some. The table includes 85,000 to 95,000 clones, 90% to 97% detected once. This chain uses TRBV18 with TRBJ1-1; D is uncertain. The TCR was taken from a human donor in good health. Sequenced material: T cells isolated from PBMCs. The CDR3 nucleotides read TGTGCCAGCTCACGGGGTCGGAGGGCTAACACTGAAGCTTTCTTT. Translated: CASSRGRRANTEAFF. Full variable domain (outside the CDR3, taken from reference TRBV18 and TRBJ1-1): NAGVMQNPRHLVRRRGQEARLRCSPMKGHSHVYWYRQLPEEGLKFMVYLQKENIIDESGMPKERFSAEFPKEGPSILRIQQVVRGDSAAYFCASSRGRRANTEAFFGQGTRLTVV.